These 26 T cell receptor beta chains originate from one sample sequenced in a study of blood T cell repertoires in COVID-19. Method: immunoSEQ multiplex PCR; TCRdb's copy keeps in-frame clones and lacks some. Of around 620,000 clones listed, 85% to 90% are singletons. The source material was peripheral blood. These receptors were taken from a woman between 18 and 29 years old with acute or convalescent COVID-19.

This chain joins TRBV27 and TRBJ1-1, with a tentative D call TRBD1 (6 bases). Trimming took off 8 bases at V and 0 bases at J, with 19 bases between the two ends. From germline, CDR1 is MNHEY and CDR2 SMNVEV (reference sequence). This CDR3 region has 16 residues. The CDR3 DNA is TGTGCCAGCTGGTCCGGGGGGCTGAGGATGAACACTGAAGCTTTCTTT. This gives the protein CASWSGGLRMNTEAFF.

The chain combines TRBV5-1 with TRBJ2-1; the D is unclear. Germline V gene sequence: CDR1 SGHRS, CDR2 YFSETQ. V shed 8 bases and J shed 2 bases, with 14 bases lying between them. The CDR3 is made up of 14 amino acids. CDR3 residues: CASSTVTPYNEQFF. The CDR3 nucleotides are TGCGCCAGTAGCACAGTGACCCCCTACAATGAGCAGTTCTTC.

V gene TRBV27 combines with J gene TRBJ2-1; D might be TRBD2 (5 bases). The CDR3 contains 17 residues. V gave up 0 bases and J gave up 0 bases, with 12 bases separating them. Germline V gives CDR1 MNHEY, CDR2 SMNVEV (reference sequence). The CDR3 loop reads CASSLSGDTTSYNEQFF. The CDR3, as DNA: TGTGCCAGCAGTTTATCCGGGGATACCACCTCCTACAATGAGCAGTTCTTC.

This chain joins TRBV5-5 and TRBJ1-6, with a possible D match to TRBD1 (5 bases). V lost 0 bases, J lost 2 bases, and 15 bases lay in between. Germline loops: CDR1 SGHKS, CDR2 YYEKEE (reference sequence). The CDR3 extends over 18 amino acids. The CDR3, as DNA: TGTGCCAGCAGCTTGGCCGGGCAGGGAGGGCCCTATAATTCACCCCTCCACTTT. As protein: CASSLAGQGGPYNSPLHF.

This clone was seen a few times. The V and J genes are TRBV4-2 and TRBJ2-7; D uncertain. Germline V gene sequence: CDR1 LGHNA, CDR2 YNFKEQ. V was clipped by 0 bases and J by 12 bases, with 12 bases between them. This CDR3 is built from 12 residues. CDR3 sequence: CASSQDGREVYF. The CDR3 DNA sequence: TGTGCCAGCAGCCAAGACGGTCGAGAGGTGTACTTC.

This rearrangement joins TRBV7-9 to TRBJ1-3; the D gene is possibly TRBD1 (6 bases). The germline V gene encodes CDR1 SEHNR and CDR2 FQNEAQ (reference sequence). Trimming removed 4 bases from V and 5 bases from J, with 12 bases in between. This CDR3 spans 14 amino acids. In DNA form, the CDR3 reads TGTGCCAGCAGCTCTACAGGGTACCGAAACACCATATATTTT. Its protein is CASSSTGYRNTIYF.

The sample holds one count of this clone. The chain carries TRBV6-4 and TRBJ2-2; the match to TRBD2 covers 13 bases. This CDR3 is 17 amino acids long. Germline CDR1 MRHNA, CDR2 SNTAGT. With V trimmed by 4 bases and J by 3 bases, 5 bases remained unmatched. The CDR3 DNA reads as TGTGCCAGCAGTGGGGCACTAGCGGGGGGGCACACCGGGGAGCTGTTTTTT. Amino acid sequence: CASSGALAGGHTGELFF.

The V and J genes are TRBV9 and TRBJ1-1; 8 nucleotides line up with TRBD1. The germline gives CDR1 SGDLS, CDR2 YYNGEE. The length of the CDR3 is 15 residues. The ends lost 4 bases at V and 5 bases at J; junction bases unmatched: 10. DNA for the CDR3: TGTGCCAGCAGCCCCCGGACAGGGAAAGAGACTGAAGCTTTCTTT. Translating it yields CASSPRTGKETEAFF.

The rearrangement joins TRBV2 to TRBJ2-7; the match to TRBD1 covers 9 bases. Germline V CDR1 and CDR2: SNHLY, FYNNEI. With 5 bases clipped from V and 5 bases from J, the junction kept 7 bases outside the gene matches. The CDR3 is 14 amino acids. Here the CDR3 reads CASSKTGGSHEQYF. As DNA, the CDR3 is TGTGCCAGCAGTAAGACAGGGGGGTCCCACGAGCAGTACTTC.

The V call is TRBV30, the J call TRBJ2-2, with TRBD1 matching over 9 bases. This CDR3 has 15 residues. Germline V gene lookup returns CDR1 GTSNPN and CDR2 SVGIG (reference sequence). Losses at the gene ends were 6 bases for V and 4 bases for J; bases not matched to a gene: 9. The DNA for the CDR3 is TGTGCCTGCTGGACGGGACAGGGCAGCACCGGGGAGCTGTTTTTT. This gives the protein CACWTGQGSTGELFF.

V usage is TRBV2 and J usage is TRBJ2-1; a possible D gene is TRBD2 (6 bases). CDR3 length equals 16 residues. Germline lookup yields CDR1 SNHLY and CDR2 FYNNEI. The V end lost 2 bases, the J end lost 3 bases, and 14 bases lay between the germline ends. CDR3 sequence (DNA): TGTGCCAGCAGTGAACCGGGACTGAACCGCTACAATGAGCAGTTCTTC. Amino acids: CASSEPGLNRYNEQFF.

V gene TRBV28 combines with J gene TRBJ1-2; D is unresolved. The CDR3 totals 14 residues. The germline CDR1 and CDR2 sequences are MDHEN and SYDVKM. Trimming shortened V by 3 bases and J by 8 bases, and 16 bases separated the two germline ends. The CDR3 bases are TGTGCCAGCAGTTTTGAGTTCGCGCGTCCGGGCTACACCTTC. Its protein is CASSFEFARPGYTF.

As to this clone: The junction departs from the called germline gene at one end, perhaps through a read error. V gene TRBV19 combines with J gene TRBJ1-1, with D possibly TRBD1 on 5 matching bases. The germline V gene has CDR1 LNHDA and CDR2 SQIVND (reference sequence). The length of the CDR3 is 15 residues. CDR3 nucleotide sequence: TGTGCCAGTATTATATCGTGGGGCATGAACACTGAAGCTTTCTTT. Translated, it gives CASIISWGMNTEAFF.

The gene calls are TRBV5-1 and TRBJ1-3; D ambiguous. The V and J ends lost 4 bases and 6 bases respectively, with 17 bases between them. The germline gives CDR1 SGHRS, CDR2 YFSETQ. The CDR3 covers 15 residues. CDR3 coding DNA: TGCGCCAGCAGCCCATCCAACCGAGGGTCAAACACCATATATTTT. Translation gives CASSPSNRGSNTIYF.

The chain is built from TRBV7-9 and TRBJ1-2; D not resolved. The CDR3 runs to 13 residues. Germline V gives CDR1 SEHNR, CDR2 FQNEAQ (reference sequence). V was cut by 1 base and J by 8 bases, with 11 bases left in between. The CDR3 DNA is TGTGCCAGCAGCTTAGGCGGAGCCCCGGGCTACACCTTC. It encodes CASSLGGAPGYTF.

This clone appeared once. V gene TRBV27 combines with J gene TRBJ2-1, with 7 bases matching TRBD2. Germline lookup yields CDR1 MNHEY and CDR2 SMNVEV (reference sequence). V dropped 0 bases and J dropped 3; count of bases not matched to a gene: 2. This CDR3 comprises 15 residues. This CDR3 is CASSLSPGGYNEQFF. DNA for the CDR3: TGTGCCAGCAGTTTATCTCCGGGGGGCTACAATGAGCAGTTCTTC.

V is TRBV18 and J is TRBJ2-5; 10 bases align to TRBD2. CDR1 and CDR2 (germline): KGHSH, LQKENI. This CDR3 is built from 18 residues. Trimming took 2 bases from V and 0 from J; bases not matched to a gene: 9. DNA of the CDR3: TGTGCCAGCTCACCAAGGGCGGCTAGCGGGGGCCACCAAGAGACCCAGTACTTC. Amino acid sequence: CASSPRAASGGHQETQYF.

A word on this clone: Different DNA sequences within this sample yield the same CDR3. This chain links TRBV30 with TRBJ1-1, with D tentatively TRBD1 (5 bases). This CDR3 comprises 13 residues. Germline lookup yields CDR1 GTSNPN and CDR2 SVGIG (reference sequence). V was trimmed by 3 bases and J by 0 bases, leaving 8 bases between them. The CDR3 nucleotides read TGTGCCTGGAGGACAGCAATGAACACTGAAGCTTTCTTT. As protein: CAWRTAMNTEAFF. The whole variable domain, remainder taken from reference TRBV30 and TRBJ1-1, is SQTIHQWPATLVQPVGSPLSLECTVEGTSNPNLYWYRQAAGRGLQLLFYSVGIGQISSEVPQNLSASRPQDRQFILSSKKLLLSDSGFYLCAWRTAMNTEAFFGQGTRLTVV.

The CDR3 region is CASILREGGYGYTF. The CDR3 region has the DNA TGCGCCAGCATTTTGAGGGAGGGAGGCTATGGCTACACCTTC. The V call is TRBV10-1, the J call TRBJ1-2; D is uncertain. Trimming removed 7 bases from V and 4 bases from J, with 16 bases in between. This CDR3 region has 14 residues. Per germline, CDR1 WNHNN and CDR2 SYGVQD (reference sequence).

The rearrangement links TRBV7-2 to TRBJ1-1; D not certain. CDR3 length: 12 amino acids. Trimming shortened V by 7 bases and J by 6 bases, and 12 bases separated the two germline ends. Looked up from germline, CDR1 is SGHTA and CDR2 is FQGNSA. In DNA form, the CDR3 reads TGTGCCAGCATAAAATTCTCTGCTGAAGCTTTCTTT. Its protein is CASIKFSAEAFF.

The J gene is TRBJ1-4, the V gene TRBV25-1; 9 bases agree with TRBD1. The CDR3 extends over 15 amino acids. The germline CDR1 and CDR2 sequences are MGHDK and SYGVNS. The V gene end was trimmed by 3 bases and the J gene end by 5 bases; junction bases not matched to a gene: 4. The CDR3 protein is CASSDDRGENEKLFF. As DNA, the CDR3 is TGTGCCAGCAGTGACGACAGGGGGGAAAATGAAAAACTGTTTTTT.

Concerning this clone itself: Other nucleotide sequences in the sample specify the same CDR3. The J gene is TRBJ1-1, the V gene TRBV9, with D perhaps TRBD1 (6 bases). The CDR3 extends over 13 amino acids. Trimming took off 0 bases at V and 4 bases at J, with 7 bases between the two ends. From germline, CDR1 is SGDLS and CDR2 YYNGEE. This chain's CDR3 is CASSVGRGTEAFF. For the CDR3, the DNA is TGTGCCAGCAGCGTAGGCAGGGGCACTGAAGCTTTCTTT.

This sequence joins TRBV3-1 (or the pseudogene TRBV3-2) and TRBJ1-1; D is perhaps TRBD1 (5 bases). This CDR3 region has 13 residues. The germline gives CDR1 LGHDT, CDR2 YNNKEL (reference sequence). Trimming cost V 3 bases and J 11 bases, with 16 bases left between them. The CDR3 nucleotides are TGTGCCAGCAGCCATTGGGACTCCAAGGGGGCTTTCTTT. This sequence encodes CASSHWDSKGAFF.

The chain carries TRBV6-5 and TRBJ1-2; TRBD1 aligns across 7 bases. The CDR3 length is 11 residues. The junction had 7 bases not matched to a gene; V was cut back by 11 bases and J by 7 bases. The V gene's germline CDR1 is MNHEY and CDR2 SVGAGI. As DNA, the CDR3 is TGTGCCGCCCGCGCAGGGGGTGGCTACACCTTC. It encodes CAARAGGGYTF.

The chain carries TRBV7-2 and TRBJ2-1, with TRBD1 matching 9 bases. The CDR3 runs to 17 residues. J lost 4 bases, V lost 1 base, and 8 bases had no gene match. The germline V gene encodes CDR1 SGHTA and CDR2 FQGNSA. CDR3 DNA: TGTGCCAGCAGCTTAGGTTCCGGGACAGGGAGATACAATGAGCAGTTCTTC. This gives the protein CASSLGSGTGRYNEQFF. The full variable domain, rest sourced from reference TRBV7-2 and TRBJ2-1, is GAGVSQSPSNKVTEKGKDVELRCDPISGHTALYWYRQSLGQGLEFLIYFQGNSAPDKSGLPSDRFSAERTGGSVSTLTIQRTQQEDSAVYLCASSLGSGTGRYNEQFFGPGTRLTVL.

The chain carries TRBV25-1 and TRBJ2-1; 12 bases fit TRBD1. This CDR3 is 15 amino acids long. Germline CDR1 MGHDK, CDR2 SYGVNS. J gave up 3 bases and V 7 bases, and 4 bases lay outside the gene matches. The CDR3 DNA is TGTGCCAGCAAGGGGACAGGGGGCGGCTACAATGAGCAGTTCTTC. Amino acid sequence: CASKGTGGGYNEQFF.